The 14 T cell receptor beta chains below were found in one sample sequenced in a study of blood T cell repertoires in COVID-19. Libraries were prepared by immunoSEQ multiplex PCR; TCRdb keeps only in-frame clonotypes and omits some of them. Here the sample spans around 190,000 clones, about 84% being singletons. Material: PBMCs or T cells enriched from blood (not recorded which). Receptors were obtained from a man aged 35-49 years with acute COVID-19.

CDR3 loop: CASSLSRAHNRNTEAFF. The CDR3 coding sequence is TGTGCCAGCAGCTTATCTCGCGCACACAACAGAAACACTGAAGCTTTCTTT. The V call is TRBV7-9, the J call TRBJ1-1; D remains ambiguous. Germline-derived CDR1 and CDR2 are SEHNR and FQNEAQ (reference sequence). V lost 2 bases to trimming and J lost 2 bases, with 18 bases between them. The CDR3 is made up of 17 amino acids.

The chain employs TRBV3-1 (or the pseudogene TRBV3-2) and TRBJ2-1, with 11 bases fitting TRBD2. Germline CDR1 reads LGHDT; CDR2 reads YNNKEL (reference sequence). This CDR3 contains 17 residues. Trimming at V came to 4 bases and at J to 4 bases, leaving 9 bases not matched to a gene. Written as DNA, the CDR3 is TGTGCCAGCAGCCCGCACTCGGGGACTAGCGGTTACAATGAGCAGTTCTTC. The encoded protein is CASSPHSGTSGYNEQFF.

This chain connects TRBV27 to TRBJ2-6, with a possible D match to TRBD1 (5 bases). Per the germline V gene, CDR1 is MNHEY and CDR2 is SMNVEV (reference sequence). CDR3 size: 14 residues. V shed 3 bases and J shed 2 bases, with 5 bases lying between them. The CDR3 region is CASSLGPGANVLTF. In DNA, the CDR3 is TGTGCCAGCAGTTTGGGGCCTGGGGCCAACGTCCTGACTTTC.

The DNA of the CDR3 is TGTGCCAGCCGCGGGAGGAGGTTGGGTGAGCAGTTCTTC. As protein: CASRGRRLGEQFF. The V and J genes are TRBV7-2 and TRBJ2-1; 8 nucleotides line up with TRBD2. Trimming removed 8 bases from V and 9 bases from J; junction bases left unmatched: 9. The CDR3 sequence is 13 residues long. Germline CDR1 SGHTA, CDR2 FQGNSA. The whole variable domain, remainder taken from reference TRBV7-2 and TRBJ2-1, is GAGVSQSPSNKVTEKGKDVELRCDPISGHTALYWYRQSLGQGLEFLIYFQGNSAPDKSGLPSDRFSAERTGGSVSTLTIQRTQQEDSAVYLCASRGRRLGEQFFGPGTRLTVL.

V and J are TRBV2 and TRBJ1-5; 9 nucleotides agree with TRBD1. Trimming removed 4 bases from V and 3 bases from J; junction bases left unmatched: 13. Germline assignment: CDR1 SNHLY and CDR2 FYNNEI. The CDR3 has 18 residues. CDR3 region: CASSATYRDRASNQPQHF. The CDR3 region has the DNA TGTGCCAGCAGTGCTACGTACCGGGACAGGGCTTCCAATCAGCCCCAGCATTTT.

This clone has only one observation. The V gene is TRBV14, the J gene TRBJ2-1; 8 bases match TRBD1. In germline, CDR1 is SGHDN, CDR2 FVKESK. After removal of 0 bases from V and 10 bases from J, the junction contained 5 bases not matched to a gene. This CDR3 comprises 14 residues. CDR3: CASSQDGQGWEQFF. DNA for the CDR3: TGTGCCAGCAGCCAAGATGGACAGGGATGGGAGCAGTTCTTC.

This sequence joins TRBV5-1 and TRBJ2-1; 9 nucleotides agree with TRBD2. CDR1 and CDR2 from the germline V gene are SGHRS and YFSETQ. The junction had 11 bases not matched to a gene; V was cut back by 5 bases and J by 5 bases. This CDR3 is built from 16 residues. CDR3 nucleotide sequence: TGCGCCAGCAGGGTGGGTAGCGGGAGAAGCCACAATGAGCAGTTCTTC. Translation: CASRVGSGRSHNEQFF. The entire variable domain, with the rest obtained from reference TRBV5-1 and TRBJ2-1, is as follows: KAGVTQTPRYLIKTRGQQVTLSCSPISGHRSVSWYQQTPGQGLQFLFEYFSETQRNKGNFPGRFSGRQFSNSRSEMNVSTLELGDSALYLCASRVGSGRSHNEQFFGPGTRLTVL.

This rearrangement joins TRBV19 to TRBJ2-1; D might be TRBD2 (5 bases). Germline CDR1 and CDR2: LNHDA and SQIVND (reference sequence). V lost 1 base, J lost 3 bases, and 7 bases lay in between. The CDR3 has 14 residues. CDR3 amino acids: CASSIGDYYNEQFF. CDR3 sequence (DNA): TGTGCCAGTAGTATAGGAGACTACTACAATGAGCAGTTCTTC.

The chain joins TRBV12-3 or TRBV12-4 to TRBJ1-1; D unresolved. With 3 bases removed from V and 3 bases from J, the gap between germline ends came to 8 bases. The CDR3 covers 13 residues. In DNA, the CDR3 is TGTGCCAGCAGTTTGCACATCGACACTGAAGCTTTCTTT. Translation gives CASSLHIDTEAFF.

The rearrangement uses TRBV4-1 and TRBJ1-2; TRBD1 matches at 7 bases. This CDR3 contains 14 residues. Germline-derived CDR1 and CDR2 are MGHRA and YSYEKL. V lost 1 base and J lost 7; bases outside the gene matches: 6. The CDR3 DNA follows: TGCGCCAGCAGCCAAGTAGACAGGGAGGTTGGCTACACCTTC. Encoded protein: CASSQVDREVGYTF.

V and J are TRBV28 and TRBJ1-2; TRBD1 agrees at 8 bases. CDR3 length: 15 amino acids. V dropped 6 bases and J dropped 2; count of bases not matched to a gene: 8. Germline V gives CDR1 MDHEN, CDR2 SYDVKM. The CDR3 sequence: CASRELGQGNYGYTF. CDR3 coding DNA: TGTGCCAGCAGGGAACTCGGACAGGGAAACTATGGCTACACCTTC.

This clone appeared a few times. The DNA for the CDR3 is TGTGCCAGCAGACAACAGGGAGAGCAGTACTTC. Translation: CASRQQGEQYF. The rearrangement joins TRBV7-8 to TRBJ2-7, with a weak D call TRBD1 (6 bases). V lost 6 bases to trimming and J lost 7 bases, with 10 bases between them. Germline V gives CDR1 SGHVS, CDR2 FQNEAQ. The CDR3 has 11 amino acids.

The rearrangement uses TRBV6-6 and TRBJ2-7, with 11 bases identical to TRBD1. Germline CDR1 and CDR2: MNHNY and SVGAGI (reference sequence). Trimming took 8 bases from V and 5 from J; bases not matched to a gene: 11. The CDR3 spans 15 residues. The DNA for the CDR3 is TGTGCCAGCGGGGCGCGATGGGACAGGGGGAACGAGCAGTACTTC. Translated, it gives CASGARWDRGNEQYF.

The J gene is TRBJ1-5, the V gene TRBV30; 7 positions match TRBD1. This CDR3 region has 14 residues. The V segment lost 2 bases and the J segment 2 bases; nucleotides outside the gene matches: 3. Germline CDR1 is GTSNPN and CDR2 is SVGIG (reference sequence). Here the CDR3 reads CAWSPDRGNQPQHF. CDR3 nucleotides: TGTGCCTGGAGTCCCGACAGGGGCAATCAGCCCCAGCATTTT.